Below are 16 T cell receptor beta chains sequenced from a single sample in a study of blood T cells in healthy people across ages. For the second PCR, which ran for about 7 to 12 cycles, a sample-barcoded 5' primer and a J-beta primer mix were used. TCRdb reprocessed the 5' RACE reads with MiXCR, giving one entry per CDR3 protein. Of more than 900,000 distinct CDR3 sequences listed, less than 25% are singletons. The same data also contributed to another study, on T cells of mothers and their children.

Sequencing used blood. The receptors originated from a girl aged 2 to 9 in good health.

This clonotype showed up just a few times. CDR3 amino acids: CASSLEIYGNTEAFF. The CDR3 nucleotides read TGTGCCAGCAGCTTAGAAATATACGGGAACACTGAAGCTTTCTTT. The J gene is TRBJ1-1, the V gene TRBV7-2; D unclear. This CDR3 is built from 15 residues. The germline V and J ends were trimmed by 1 base and 1 base, with 10 bases remaining between them. CDR1 and CDR2 from the germline V gene are SGHTA and FQGNSA.

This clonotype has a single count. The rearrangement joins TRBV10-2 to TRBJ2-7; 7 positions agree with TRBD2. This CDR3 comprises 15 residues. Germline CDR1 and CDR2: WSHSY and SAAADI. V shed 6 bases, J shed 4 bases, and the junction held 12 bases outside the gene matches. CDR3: CASSTTSDTIYEQYF. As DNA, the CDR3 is TGCGCCAGCAGCACAACTAGCGATACCATTTACGAGCAGTACTTC.

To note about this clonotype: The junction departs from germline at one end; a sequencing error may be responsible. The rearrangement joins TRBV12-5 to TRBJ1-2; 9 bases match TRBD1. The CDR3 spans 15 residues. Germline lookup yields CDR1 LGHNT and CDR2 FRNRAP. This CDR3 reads CASGPRQGEVYGYTF. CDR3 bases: TGCGCTAGTGGCCCCCGACAGGGGGAGGTCTATGGCTACACCTTC. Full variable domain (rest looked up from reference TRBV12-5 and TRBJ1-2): DARVTQTPRHKVTEMGQEVTMRCQPILGHNTVFWYRQTMMQGLELLAYFRNRAPLDDSGMPKDRFSAEMPDATLATLKIQPSEPRDSAVYFCASGPRQGEVYGYTFGSGTRLTVV.

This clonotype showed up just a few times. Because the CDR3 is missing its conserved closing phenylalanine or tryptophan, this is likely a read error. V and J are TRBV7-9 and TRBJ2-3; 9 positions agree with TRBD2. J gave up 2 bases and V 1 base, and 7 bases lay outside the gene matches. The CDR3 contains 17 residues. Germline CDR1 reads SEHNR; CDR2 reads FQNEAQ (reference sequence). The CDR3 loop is CASSLGALAGYTDTQYL. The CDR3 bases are TGTGCCAGCAGCTTAGGCGCTCTAGCGGGGTACACAGATACGCAGTATCTT.

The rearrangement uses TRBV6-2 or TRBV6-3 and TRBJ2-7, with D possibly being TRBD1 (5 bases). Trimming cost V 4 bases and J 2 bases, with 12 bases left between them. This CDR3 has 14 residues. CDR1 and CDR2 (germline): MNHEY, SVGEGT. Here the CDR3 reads CASSFRQSTYEQYF. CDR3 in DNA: TGTGCCAGCAGTTTTAGACAGTCTACCTACGAGCAGTACTTC.

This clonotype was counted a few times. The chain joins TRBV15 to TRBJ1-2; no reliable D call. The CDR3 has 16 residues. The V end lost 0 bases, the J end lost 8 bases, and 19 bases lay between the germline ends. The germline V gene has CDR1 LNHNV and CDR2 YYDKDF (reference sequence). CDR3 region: CATSRDNSRNLRGYTF. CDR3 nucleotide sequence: TGTGCCACCAGCAGAGATAATTCACGGAACTTAAGGGGCTACACCTTC. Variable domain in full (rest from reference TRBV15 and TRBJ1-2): DAMVIQNPRYQVTQFGKPVTLSCSQTLNHNVMYWYQQKSSQAPKLLFHYYDKDFNNEADTPDNFQSRRPNTSFCFLDIRSPGLGDTAMYLCATSRDNSRNLRGYTFGSGTRLTVV.

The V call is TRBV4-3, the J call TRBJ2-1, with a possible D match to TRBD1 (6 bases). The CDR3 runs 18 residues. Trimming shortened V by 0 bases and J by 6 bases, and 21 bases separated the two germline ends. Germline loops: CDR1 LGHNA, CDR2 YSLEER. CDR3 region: CASSQEGSGTLGANEQFF. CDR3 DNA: TGCGCCAGCAGCCAAGAAGGTTCAGGAACCTTGGGGGCCAATGAGCAGTTCTTC.

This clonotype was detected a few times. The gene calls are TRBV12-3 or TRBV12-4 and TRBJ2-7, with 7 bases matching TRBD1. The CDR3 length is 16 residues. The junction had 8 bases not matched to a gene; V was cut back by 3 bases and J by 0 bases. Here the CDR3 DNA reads TGTGCCAGCAGTTTTGGTCGTCGACAGGGCTCCTACGAGCAGTACTTC. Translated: CASSFGRRQGSYEQYF.

In DNA, the CDR3 is TGTGCCAGCAGCTCTAGCGGGGGTATCTACAATGAGCAGTTCTTC. It codes for CASSSSGGIYNEQFF. V gene TRBV13 combines with J gene TRBJ2-7; 10 bases are a match to TRBD2. Matching the DNA end better, TRBJ2-1 makes the J call doubtful. The CDR3 length is 15 residues. Per the germline V gene, CDR1 is PRHDT and CDR2 is FYEKMQ (reference sequence).

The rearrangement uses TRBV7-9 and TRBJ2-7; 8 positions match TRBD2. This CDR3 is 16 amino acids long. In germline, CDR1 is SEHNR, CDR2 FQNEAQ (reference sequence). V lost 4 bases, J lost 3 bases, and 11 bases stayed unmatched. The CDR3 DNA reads TGTGCCAGCAGCTCATCACTAGCGGAGGGGAGCTACGAGCAGTACTTC. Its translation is CASSSSLAEGSYEQYF. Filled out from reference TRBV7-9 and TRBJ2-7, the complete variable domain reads DTGVSQNPRHKITKRGQNVTFRCDPISEHNRLYWYRQTLGQGPEFLTYFQNEAQLEKSRLLSDRFSAERPKGSFSTLEIQRTEQGDSAMYLCASSSSLAEGSYEQYFGPGTRLTVT.

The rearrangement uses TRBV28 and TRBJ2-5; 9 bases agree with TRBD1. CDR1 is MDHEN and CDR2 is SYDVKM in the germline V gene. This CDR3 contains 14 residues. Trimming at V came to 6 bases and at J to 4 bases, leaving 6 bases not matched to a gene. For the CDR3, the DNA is TGTGCCAGCAGAACCGGGACAGGGCGAGAGACCCAGTACTTC. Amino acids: CASRTGTGRETQYF.

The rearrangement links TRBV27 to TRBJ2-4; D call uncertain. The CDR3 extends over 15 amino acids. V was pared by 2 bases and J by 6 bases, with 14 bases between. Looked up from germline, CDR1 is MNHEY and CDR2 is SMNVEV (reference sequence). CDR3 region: CASSLKPLTLNIQYF. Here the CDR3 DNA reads TGTGCCAGCAGTTTAAAACCCCTGACTTTAAACATTCAGTACTTC.

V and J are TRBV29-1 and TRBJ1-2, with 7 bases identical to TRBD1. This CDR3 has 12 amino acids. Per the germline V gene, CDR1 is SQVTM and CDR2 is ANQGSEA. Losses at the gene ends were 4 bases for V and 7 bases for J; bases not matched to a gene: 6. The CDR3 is CSVADRLGGYTF. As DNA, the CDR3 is TGCAGCGTTGCGGACAGGCTCGGTGGCTACACCTTC.

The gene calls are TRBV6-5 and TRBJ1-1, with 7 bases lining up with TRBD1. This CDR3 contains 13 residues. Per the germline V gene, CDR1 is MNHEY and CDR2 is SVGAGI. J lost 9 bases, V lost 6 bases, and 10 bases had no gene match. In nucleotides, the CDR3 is TGTGCCAGCAGCCCCGGGACAGAACTAAAAGCTTTCTTT. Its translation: CASSPGTELKAFF.

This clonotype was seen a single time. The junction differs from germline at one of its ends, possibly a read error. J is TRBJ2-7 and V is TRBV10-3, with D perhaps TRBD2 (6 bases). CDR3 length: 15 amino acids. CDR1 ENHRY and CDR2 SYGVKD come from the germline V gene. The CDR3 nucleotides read TGTGCCATCAGTGACCCCCACGGGAGCTCCTACGAGCAGCACTTC. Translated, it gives CAISDPHGSSYEQHF.

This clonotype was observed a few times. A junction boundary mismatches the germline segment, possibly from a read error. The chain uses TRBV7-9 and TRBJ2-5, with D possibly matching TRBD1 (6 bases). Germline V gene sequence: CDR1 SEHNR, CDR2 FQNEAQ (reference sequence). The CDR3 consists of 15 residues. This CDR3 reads CASSPRTEGSYEQYF. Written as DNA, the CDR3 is TGTGCCAGCAGCCCCCGGACAGAAGGGTCCTACGAGCAGTATTTC.